The 28 T cell receptor beta chains reported below all come from one sample, sequenced in a study of beta chain features in type 1 diabetes. As every portion of the isolated RNA was reverse transcribed, the sequencing read expressed TCRB transcripts. Data came from immunoSEQ multiplex PCR; TCRdb stores just in-frame clones and leaves some out. The sample records 620,000 or so clones, 15% to 19% being singletons. Sequencing was done on a sample of naive CD4+ T cells from blood. All receptors come from a young man in good health.

The chain links TRBV11-2 to TRBJ1-4; tentatively, D is TRBD1 (5 bases). The germline V and J ends were trimmed by 5 bases and 5 bases, with 15 bases remaining between them. Germline values: CDR1 SGHAT, CDR2 FQNNGV. The CDR3 sequence is 15 residues long. The CDR3 region has the DNA TGTGCCAGCAGCGTTCAAAGGACACGCAATGAAAAACTGTTTTTT. It is translated as CASSVQRTRNEKLFF. The whole variable domain, remainder taken from reference TRBV11-2 and TRBJ1-4, is EAGVAQSPRYKIIEKRQSVAFWCNPISGHATLYWYQQILGQGPKLLIQFQNNGVVDDSQLPKDRFSAERLKGVDSTLKIQPAKLEDSAVYLCASSVQRTRNEKLFFGSGTQLSVL.

This clone has more than one count but fewer than ten. V usage is TRBV7-3 and J usage is TRBJ2-3; D possibly corresponds to TRBD2 (6 bases). V was pared by 5 bases and J by 5 bases, with 8 bases between. Germline loops: CDR1 SGHTA, CDR2 FQGTGA. The CDR3 covers 12 residues. The CDR3, as DNA: TGTGCCAGCAGCCCCGGGGGAGATACGCAGTATTTT. This codes for CASSPGGDTQYF.

The chain joins TRBV7-2 to TRBJ1-4, with D maybe TRBD1 (5 bases). The germline gives CDR1 SGHTA, CDR2 FQGNSA. The CDR3 has 14 amino acids. V was clipped by 3 bases and J by 7 bases, with 12 bases between them. This CDR3 is CASSLGGGREKLFF. The CDR3 nucleotides read TGTGCCAGCAGCTTGGGCGGGGGACGTGAAAAACTGTTTTTT.

The chain uses TRBV7-9 and TRBJ2-3; D might be TRBD2 (5 bases). Germline values: CDR1 SEHNR, CDR2 FQNEAQ (reference sequence). The CDR3 runs to 19 residues. The V end lost 4 bases, the J end lost 1 base, and 24 bases lay between the germline ends. CDR3 region: CASSSGVYRGARGTDTQYF. CDR3 DNA: TGTGCCAGCAGCTCTGGTGTATATCGGGGAGCCCGAGGCACAGATACGCAGTATTTT.

The chain joins TRBV30 to TRBJ2-5; D gene unclear. The CDR3 is made up of 11 amino acids. Looked up from germline, CDR1 is GTSNPN and CDR2 is SVGIG (reference sequence). V dropped 0 bases and J dropped 7 bases, with 6 bases sitting between them. The CDR3 nucleotides are TGTGCCTGGAGTGTACTCGGGACCCAGTACTTC. Residues: CAWSVLGTQYF.

This sequence joins TRBV9 and TRBJ2-1; 8 bases match TRBD2. CDR1 is SGDLS and CDR2 is YYNGEE in the germline V gene. The CDR3 loop spans 17 amino acids. The V segment lost 0 bases and the J segment 2 bases; nucleotides outside the gene matches: 7. CDR3 sequence: CASSVDLAGGTYNEQFF. In nucleotides, the CDR3 is TGTGCCAGCAGCGTAGACCTAGCGGGTGGAACCTACAATGAGCAGTTCTTC.

Only a few counts were recorded for this clone. V gene TRBV7-2 combines with J gene TRBJ1-2; 7 bases fit TRBD1. After removal of 3 bases from V and 2 bases from J, the junction contained 6 bases not matched to a gene. This CDR3 contains 15 residues. CDR1 is SGHTA, CDR2 FQGNSA, per germline. CDR3 DNA sequence: TGTGCCAGCAGCTTCGAAGGCAGGGGGAACTATGGCTACACCTTC. It specifies CASSFEGRGNYGYTF.

This clone was found a few times. The V call is TRBV30, the J call TRBJ1-2; D is ambiguous. Trimming removed 3 bases from V and 7 bases from J, with 9 bases in between. The CDR3 sequence is 11 residues long. Per the germline V gene, CDR1 is GTSNPN and CDR2 is SVGIG (reference sequence). CDR3 region: CAWRGSVGYTF. CDR3 coding DNA: TGTGCCTGGAGGGGGAGCGTTGGCTACACCTTC.

This clone was counted a few times. The rearrangement uses TRBV7-3 and TRBJ1-1; 9 bases are shared with TRBD1. CDR1 is SGHTA and CDR2 is FQGTGA in the germline V gene. CDR3 length: 14 residues. The J segment lost 7 bases and the V segment lost 3 bases, leaving 6 bases of the junction unmatched. CDR3 in amino acids: CASSLDRGYREAFF. Here the CDR3 DNA reads TGTGCCAGCAGCTTGGACAGGGGTTATCGTGAAGCTTTCTTT. Based on the CDR3 plus reference TRBV7-3 and TRBJ1-1, the full variable domain is GAGVSQTPSNKVTEKGKYVELRCDPISGHTALYWYRQSLGQGPEFLIYFQGTGAADDSGLPNDRFFAVRPEGSVSTLKIQRTERGDSAVYLCASSLDRGYREAFFGQGTRLTVV.

J is TRBJ1-2 and V is TRBV9; 7 bases line up with TRBD1. The V gene end was trimmed by 4 bases and the J gene end by 4 bases; junction bases not matched to a gene: 10. The V gene's germline CDR1 is SGDLS and CDR2 YYNGEE. The CDR3 loop spans 15 amino acids. In nucleotides, the CDR3 is TGTGCCAGCAGCCTCCTCGTGGGACAGAGCTATGGCTACACCTTC. It specifies CASSLLVGQSYGYTF.

This chain uses TRBV9 with TRBJ1-2; D remains unclear. Between the trimmed V and J ends, which lost 0 bases and 2 bases, there was a span of 5 bases. The length of the CDR3 is 13 residues. Per germline, CDR1 SGDLS and CDR2 YYNGEE. CDR3 sequence reads: CASSVEQNYGYTF. CDR3 coding DNA: TGTGCCAGCAGCGTAGAACAGAACTATGGCTACACCTTC.

This chain connects TRBV29-1 to TRBJ2-7; perhaps D is TRBD1 or TRBD2 (5 bases each). The V end lost 1 base, the J end lost 2 bases, and 21 bases lay between the germline ends. This CDR3 comprises 17 residues. Germline CDR1 is SQVTM and CDR2 is ANQGSEA. CDR3 protein: CSVEASGAILGAYEQYF. The CDR3 coding sequence is TGCAGCGTTGAAGCCTCCGGGGCCATACTAGGGGCCTACGAGCAGTACTTC.

This chain links TRBV29-1 with TRBJ2-3; no reliable D call. Germline V gene lookup returns CDR1 SQVTM and CDR2 ANQGSEA. The CDR3 has 13 residues. V lost 8 bases, J lost 3 bases, and 15 bases lay in between. CDR3 residues: CSCHRPLTDTQYF. CDR3 sequence (DNA): TGCAGCTGCCACCGACCGCTGACAGATACGCAGTATTTT.

As concerns this clone: The missing conserved phenylalanine or tryptophan at the end of this CDR3 makes a read error likely. No DNA is shown, since the ends of the CDR3 on it are uncertain; the CDR3 is the one TCRdb lists. The chain joins TRBV20-1 to TRBJ1-2; the table assigns TRBD1, which was not confirmed against the DNA. The CDR3 has 11 amino acids, counting both end residues. Germline V CDR1 and CDR2: DFQATT, SNEGSKA (reference sequence). CDR3 loop: CSTVRKQGPVN.

V usage is TRBV5-4 and J usage is TRBJ1-5; no reliable D call. Trimming removed 3 bases from V and 11 bases from J, with 21 bases in between. The CDR3 runs to 15 residues. The germline V gene encodes CDR1 SGHNT and CDR2 YYREEE (reference sequence). DNA of the CDR3: TGTGCCAGCAGCTCAGACGCCAAAACAGCCTCCGCCCAGCATTTT. As protein: CASSSDAKTASAQHF.

The V and J genes are TRBV4-3 and TRBJ2-1, with D unresolved. Trimming shortened V by 0 bases and J by 5 bases, and 11 bases separated the two germline ends. Germline V lookup: CDR1 LGHNA, CDR2 YSLEER. The CDR3 sequence is 15 residues long. The CDR3 DNA reads as TGCGCCAGCAGCCAAGATATTTCGGCGAACAATGAGCAGTTCTTC. As protein: CASSQDISANNEQFF.

This clone came up a few times. The V gene is TRBV7-9, the J gene TRBJ1-1; 8 bases agree with TRBD1. J was trimmed by 4 bases and V by 0 bases; bases with no gene match: 7. This CDR3 spans 16 amino acids. Germline values: CDR1 SEHNR, CDR2 FQNEAQ (reference sequence). CDR3 DNA: TGTGCCAGCAGCTTAGCTCGACAGGGGCGGAGCACTGAAGCTTTCTTT. The encoded protein is CASSLARQGRSTEAFF.

The CDR3 sequence is CASSQDPGGEKLFF. CDR3 DNA sequence: TGCGCCAGCAGCCAAGATCCAGGGGGGGAAAAACTGTTTTTT. The chain combines TRBV4-3 with TRBJ1-4, with TRBD1 identical over 7 bases. Trimming at V came to 0 bases and at J to 8 bases, leaving 3 bases not matched to a gene. The CDR3 runs 14 residues. The V gene's germline CDR1 is LGHNA and CDR2 YSLEER.

The chain employs TRBV5-1 and TRBJ2-1; 9 nucleotides align to TRBD1. This CDR3 region has 16 residues. V lost 4 bases and J lost 3; bases outside the gene matches: 8. Germline V gene data show CDR1 as SGHRS and CDR2 as YFSETQ. The CDR3 nucleotides are TGCGCCAGCAGCGACGGACAGGGGAGACTCTACAATGAGCAGTTCTTC. Protein sequence: CASSDGQGRLYNEQFF.

In this sample, this clone turned up a few times. The V call is TRBV7-9, the J call TRBJ1-4, with 7 bases lining up with TRBD1. The CDR3 is made up of 16 amino acids. CDR1 is SEHNR, CDR2 FQNEAQ, per germline (reference sequence). The J segment lost 3 bases and the V segment lost 3 bases, leaving 7 bases of the junction unmatched. The CDR3: CASSFWVGQANEKLFF. The CDR3 coding sequence is TGTGCCAGCAGCTTTTGGGTAGGACAGGCTAATGAAAAACTGTTTTTT.

The V and J genes are TRBV6-5 and TRBJ2-7; maybe TRBD1 (5 bases). The germline gives CDR1 MNHEY, CDR2 SVGAGI. CDR3 length equals 14 residues. Trimming took off 5 bases at V and 1 base at J, with 12 bases between the two ends. The CDR3 protein is CASSTSQGSYEQYF. The CDR3 bases are TGTGCCAGCAGTACCTCGCAGGGATCCTACGAGCAGTACTTC.

The chain employs TRBV30 and TRBJ1-2, with 7 bases identical to TRBD1. Germline lookup yields CDR1 GTSNPN and CDR2 SVGIG (reference sequence). Trimming removed 4 bases from V and 6 bases from J; junction bases left unmatched: 8. The CDR3 has 13 amino acids. The CDR3 loop reads CAWTRTGLDGYTF. The CDR3 DNA sequence: TGTGCCTGGACCCGGACAGGTTTGGATGGCTACACCTTC.

This clone was seen a handful of times. Other DNA sequences in the sample encode the same CDR3. The J gene is TRBJ2-5, the V gene TRBV29-1; D not certain. V was trimmed by 0 bases and J by 4 bases, leaving 0 bases between them. The V gene's germline CDR1 is SQVTM and CDR2 ANQGSEA. The length of the CDR3 is 10 residues. Here the CDR3 reads CSVEEETQYF. The CDR3 nucleotides read TGCAGCGTTGAAGAAGAGACCCAGTACTTC.

Here the CDR3 reads CASSFVGSSSYEQYF. The DNA of the CDR3 is TGTGCCAGCAGTTTTGTCGGGTCAAGCTCCTACGAGCAGTACTTC. This chain connects TRBV28 to TRBJ2-7; D unclear. In germline, CDR1 is MDHEN, CDR2 SYDVKM. The CDR3 covers 15 residues. V was cut by 3 bases and J by 0 bases, with 12 bases left in between.

This rearrangement joins TRBV18 to TRBJ2-3, with 7 positions matching TRBD1. The germline V gene encodes CDR1 KGHSH and CDR2 LQKENI. The CDR3 totals 17 residues. V was clipped by 2 bases and J by 4 bases; unmatched bases: 12. Here the CDR3 reads CASSPLGGRGNSDTQYF. CDR3 DNA sequence: TGTGCCAGCTCACCATTGGGCGGCAGGGGGAATTCAGATACGCAGTATTTT. Variable domain in full (rest from reference TRBV18 and TRBJ2-3): NAGVMQNPRHLVRRRGQEARLRCSPMKGHSHVYWYRQLPEEGLKFMVYLQKENIIDESGMPKERFSAEFPKEGPSILRIQQVVRGDSAAYFCASSPLGGRGNSDTQYFGPGTRLTVL.

J is TRBJ1-3 and V is TRBV5-4; D gene ambiguous. The CDR3 is 15 residues long. Germline CDR1 is SGHNT and CDR2 is YYREEE (reference sequence). Deletions cut 1 base from V and 2 bases from J, with 10 bases between. The chain's CDR3 is CASSLLGTAGNTIYF. The CDR3 DNA follows: TGTGCCAGCAGCTTGCTCGGAACGGCTGGAAACACCATATATTTT.

This clone has just a few counts. CDR3 sequence: CASSLVRGSTDTQYF. CDR3 coding DNA: TGTGCCAGCAGCTTAGTGCGGGGAAGCACAGATACGCAGTATTTT. The chain employs TRBV7-3 and TRBJ2-3; tentative D call: TRBD2 (6 bases). Trimming removed 2 bases from V and 0 bases from J, with 9 bases in between. The germline CDR1 and CDR2 sequences are SGHTA and FQGTGA. The CDR3 is made up of 15 amino acids.

This clone appeared a few times. The V call is TRBV27, the J call TRBJ1-2; D may be TRBD1 (5 bases). CDR1 and CDR2 from the germline V gene are MNHEY and SMNVEV (reference sequence). The CDR3 has 16 amino acids. With 2 bases removed from V and 5 bases from J, the gap between germline ends came to 18 bases. This chain's CDR3 is CASSLDTKRGPYGYTF. Here the CDR3 DNA reads TGTGCCAGCAGTTTAGACACAAAGAGGGGCCCTTATGGCTACACCTTC.